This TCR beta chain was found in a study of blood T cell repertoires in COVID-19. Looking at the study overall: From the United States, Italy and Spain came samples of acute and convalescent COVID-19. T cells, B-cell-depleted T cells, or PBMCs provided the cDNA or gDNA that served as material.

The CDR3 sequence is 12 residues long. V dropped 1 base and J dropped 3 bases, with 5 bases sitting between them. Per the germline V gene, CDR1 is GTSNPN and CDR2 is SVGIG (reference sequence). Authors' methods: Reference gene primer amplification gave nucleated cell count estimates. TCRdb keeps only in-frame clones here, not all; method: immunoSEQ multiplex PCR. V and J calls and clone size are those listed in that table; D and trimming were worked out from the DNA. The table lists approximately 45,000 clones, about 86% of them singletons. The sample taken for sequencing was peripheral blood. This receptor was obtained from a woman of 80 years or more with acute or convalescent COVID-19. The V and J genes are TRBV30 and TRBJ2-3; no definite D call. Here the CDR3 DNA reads TGTGCCTGGAGTGCGGGTACAGATACGCAGTATTTT. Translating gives CAWSAGTDTQYF. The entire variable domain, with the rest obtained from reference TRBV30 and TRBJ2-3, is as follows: SQTIHQWPATLVQPVGSPLSLECTVEGTSNPNLYWYRQAAGRGLQLLFYSVGIGQISSEVPQNLSASRPQDRQFILSSKKLLLSDSGFYLCAWSAGTDTQYFGPGTRLTVL.